One sample yielded the 32 T cell receptor beta chains listed below, sequenced in a study of blood T cell repertoires in COVID-19. Data came from immunoSEQ multiplex PCR; TCRdb stores just in-frame clones and leaves some out. The sample yields approximately 300,000 clones, 85% to 95% seen once. Sequencing was carried out using PBMCs or T cells enriched from blood (not recorded which). All receptors come from a woman aged 25-40 years who had been exposed to COVID-19.

This chain connects TRBV5-1 to TRBJ1-1; D remains unclear. This CDR3 has 16 amino acids. CDR1 and CDR2 (germline): SGHRS, YFSETQ. Trimming removed 0 bases from V and 0 bases from J, with 12 bases in between. The CDR3 sequence: CASSLATGGMNTEAFF. The CDR3 DNA sequence: TGCGCCAGCAGCTTGGCGACGGGAGGGATGAACACTGAAGCTTTCTTT.

The CDR3 protein is CASSTLQGHYGYTF. The CDR3 nucleotides are TGTGCCAGTAGTACGTTACAGGGGCATTATGGCTACACCTTC. This chain links TRBV19 with TRBJ1-2, with 7 bases lining up with TRBD1. CDR1 is LNHDA and CDR2 is SQIVND in the germline V gene (reference sequence). After removal of 4 bases from V and 5 bases from J, the junction contained 7 bases not matched to a gene. The CDR3 has 14 amino acids. Full variable domain (remainder filled in from reference TRBV19 and TRBJ1-2): DGGITQSPKYLFRKEGQNVTLSCEQNLNHDAMYWYRQDPGQGLRLIYYSQIVNDFQKGDIAEGYSVSREKKESFPLTVTSAQKNPTAFYLCASSTLQGHYGYTFGSGTRLTVV.

With regard to this clone: Other DNA sequences of this sample code for an identical CDR3. The rearrangement uses TRBV27 and TRBJ2-1; 9 nucleotides align to TRBD1. Germline V gene data show CDR1 as MNHEY and CDR2 as SMNVEV (reference sequence). The CDR3 runs 13 residues. J gave up 10 bases and V 5 bases, and 6 bases lay outside the gene matches. The CDR3 is CASSDRGVGEQFF. The CDR3 region has the DNA TGTGCCAGCAGTGACAGGGGGGTGGGCGAGCAGTTCTTC.

This chain joins TRBV28 and TRBJ2-3; 8 nucleotides agree with TRBD2. This CDR3 comprises 14 residues. The ends lost 6 bases at V and 1 base at J; junction bases unmatched: 3. Looked up from germline, CDR1 is MDHEN and CDR2 is SYDVKM. CDR3 sequence: CASSRGGGTDTQYF. In DNA form, the CDR3 reads TGTGCCAGCAGCCGGGGGGGCGGCACAGATACGCAGTATTTT.

The chain recombines TRBV11-1 with TRBJ2-7; 8 nucleotides align to TRBD2. J was trimmed by 1 base and V by 5 bases; bases with no gene match: 10. Germline V gives CDR1 SGHAT, CDR2 FQDESV (reference sequence). The CDR3 length is 16 residues. DNA of the CDR3: TGTGCCAGCAGCCCCCTCCCCGGGGGGGGATCCTACGAGCAGTACTTC. Protein sequence: CASSPLPGGGSYEQYF.

The chain is built from TRBV19 and TRBJ1-1; TRBD1 aligns across 7 bases. This CDR3 has 13 amino acids. Germline CDR1 LNHDA, CDR2 SQIVND (reference sequence). With 11 bases clipped from V and 3 bases from J, the junction kept 9 bases outside the gene matches. The CDR3 here is CALRGRLDTEAFF. CDR3 sequence (DNA): TGTGCCTTAAGGGGGCGTCTTGACACTGAAGCTTTCTTT.

The rearrangement uses TRBV13 and TRBJ2-5, with D possibly TRBD1 on 6 matching bases. This CDR3 spans 13 amino acids. CDR1 and CDR2 (germline): PRHDT, FYEKMQ (reference sequence). Trimming left V 4 bases short and J 5 bases short, with 11 bases between. The chain's CDR3 is CASSYGTSETQYF. CDR3 coding DNA: TGTGCCAGCAGCTATGGGACATCGGAGACCCAGTACTTC.

Comment on this clone: The germline gene is not matched at one end of the junction; a read error may be the cause. This chain connects TRBV7-8 to TRBJ1-1; 8 nucleotides agree with TRBD1. This CDR3 is 12 amino acids long. Germline V CDR1 and CDR2: SGHVS, FQNEAQ. CDR3 coding DNA: TGTGCCAGCAGCCCAGCCGACAGGGGTCTTACCTTT. Its translation is CASSPADRGLTF.

The chain links TRBV18 to TRBJ2-2; D remains unclear. The V end was cut by 2 bases, the J end by 5 bases, with 9 bases between. CDR1 and CDR2 (germline): KGHSH, LQKENI. This CDR3 is 14 amino acids long. CDR3 amino acids: CASSPETRTGELFF. Written as DNA, the CDR3 is TGTGCCAGCTCACCAGAGACTCGTACCGGGGAGCTGTTTTTT.

The chain combines TRBV10-3 with TRBJ1-1; 7 bases agree with TRBD1. There are 16 residues in the CDR3. Germline CDR1 and CDR2: ENHRY and SYGVKD. V shed 2 bases, J shed 3 bases, and the junction held 9 bases outside the gene matches. In nucleotides, the CDR3 is TGTGCCATCAGTGAGAAGACAGGGCCTTTGCACACTGAAGCTTTCTTT. The encoded protein is CAISEKTGPLHTEAFF.

On this clone itself: The same CDR3 is also encoded by other DNA sequences in this sample. The V and J genes are TRBV4-2 and TRBJ1-2; no clear D. The germline V and J ends were trimmed by 1 base and 1 base, with 7 bases remaining between them. The CDR3 is made up of 14 amino acids. Germline CDR1 and CDR2: LGHNA and YNFKEQ. CDR3 nucleotides: TGTGCCAGCAGCCAAGTCGGCGGTAACTATGGCTACACCTTC. Protein product: CASSQVGGNYGYTF.

V usage is TRBV3-1 (or the pseudogene TRBV3-2) and J usage is TRBJ2-1; weak D call: TRBD1 (6 bases). The CDR3 extends over 18 amino acids. V was cut by 0 bases and J by 4 bases, with 19 bases left in between. Germline values: CDR1 LGHDT, CDR2 YNNKEL (reference sequence). The CDR3 DNA sequence: TGTGCCAGCAGCCAAGATAACAGGGCCCCCCGTCTTTACAATGAGCAGTTCTTC. It specifies CASSQDNRAPRLYNEQFF.

This chain uses TRBV5-5 with TRBJ2-3; weak D call: TRBD2 (5 bases). This CDR3 spans 14 amino acids. V shed 1 base and J shed 0 bases, with 6 bases lying between them. From germline, CDR1 is SGHKS and CDR2 YYEKEE (reference sequence). CDR3 nucleotides: TGTGCCAGCAGCTTGCCGGGGAGCACAGATACGCAGTATTTT. It specifies CASSLPGSTDTQYF.

V usage is TRBV2 and J usage is TRBJ2-7, with TRBD2 matching over 15 bases. Per germline, CDR1 SNHLY and CDR2 FYNNEI. Trimming removed 3 bases from V and 7 bases from J; junction bases left unmatched: 10. The CDR3 is 17 residues long. CDR3 in DNA: TGTGCCAGCAGTGATACAGGACTAGCGGGGGGGCTCTGGGAGCAGTACTTC. This gives the protein CASSDTGLAGGLWEQYF.

The rearrangement joins TRBV9 to TRBJ1-3; maybe TRBD1 (5 bases). V was clipped by 4 bases and J by 9 bases, with 11 bases between them. The CDR3 is 12 residues long. Germline V gives CDR1 SGDLS, CDR2 YYNGEE. The CDR3 loop reads CASSTQGGTIYF. The CDR3 bases are TGTGCCAGCAGCACCCAGGGAGGCACCATATATTTT.

The chain uses TRBV12-3 or TRBV12-4 and TRBJ1-1; D is unclear. This CDR3 comprises 13 residues. Trimming stripped 4 bases from V and 7 bases from J, with 13 bases between. The CDR3 DNA sequence: TGTGCCAGCAGTTCCGGGGAGGCGGGTGAAGCTTTCTTT. This encodes CASSSGEAGEAFF.

A word on this clone: Other DNA sequences in the sample encode the same CDR3. The chain combines TRBV18 with TRBJ1-1; 8 bases are a match to TRBD1. The CDR3 covers 14 residues. CDR1 is KGHSH and CDR2 is LQKENI in the germline V gene. Unmatched junction bases numbered 4, after V lost 6 bases and J lost 1 base. The CDR3 here is CASSPGQGNTEAFF. CDR3 in DNA: TGTGCCAGCTCCCCCGGACAGGGGAACACTGAAGCTTTCTTT.

The chain combines TRBV27 with TRBJ2-3; 7 nucleotides match TRBD1. This CDR3 is built from 14 residues. CDR1 and CDR2 from the germline V gene are MNHEY and SMNVEV (reference sequence). V lost 8 bases to trimming and J lost 3 bases; unmatched junction nucleotides: 8. CDR3 DNA sequence: TGTGCCAGCGGAATATACAGGGGAACAGATACGCAGTATTTT. Residues: CASGIYRGTDTQYF.

This chain links TRBV7-6 with TRBJ2-4; D possibly corresponds to TRBD1 (6 bases). V gave up 1 base and J gave up 5 bases, with 12 bases separating them. The CDR3 has 15 amino acids. Germline V CDR1 and CDR2: SGHVS, FNYEAQ. CDR3 sequence (DNA): TGTGCCAGCAGCTTAGGTGGGCAGGGGCAAAACATTCAGTACTTC. Protein product: CASSLGGQGQNIQYF. The variable domain in full, with the rest retrieved from reference TRBV7-6 and TRBJ2-4, is GAGVSQSPRYKVTKRGQDVALRCDPISGHVSLYWYRQALGQGPEFLTYFNYEAQQDKSGLPNDRFSAERPEGSISTLTIQRTEQRDSAMYRCASSLGGQGQNIQYFGAGTRLSVL.

The chain carries TRBV7-8 and TRBJ1-5, with 7 bases that match TRBD1. After removal of 0 bases from V and 6 bases from J, the junction contained 11 bases not matched to a gene. The CDR3 length is 17 residues. Germline V CDR1 and CDR2: SGHVS, FQNEAQ. The CDR3 sequence: CASSLASDRARGQPQHF. In DNA form, the CDR3 reads TGTGCCAGCAGCTTAGCGAGCGACAGGGCGAGGGGTCAGCCCCAGCATTTT.

This clone was seen more than once but under ten times. The V gene is TRBV6-5, the J gene TRBJ1-3; maybe TRBD1 (6 bases). This CDR3 comprises 15 residues. The germline gives CDR1 MNHEY, CDR2 SVGAGI. Trimming took 6 bases from V and 2 from J, leaving 14 bases between them. CDR3 coding DNA: TGTGCCAGCAGGCGAGGGGACATTACTGGAAACACCATATATTTT. It yields the protein CASRRGDITGNTIYF.

J is TRBJ1-2 and V is TRBV3-1 (or the pseudogene TRBV3-2), with D unresolved. This CDR3 contains 13 residues. The V and J ends lost 0 bases and 3 bases respectively, with 5 bases between them. From germline, CDR1 is LGHDT and CDR2 YNNKEL (reference sequence). CDR3 coding DNA: TGTGCCAGCAGCCAAGAAGGAGACTATGGCTACACCTTC. Protein sequence: CASSQEGDYGYTF.

The CDR3 spells CASSQLNRDTSRETQYF. CDR3 DNA sequence: TGCGCCAGCAGCCAATTAAACCGGGACACCTCACGGGAGACCCAGTACTTC. The rearrangement links TRBV4-1 to TRBJ2-5; weak D call: TRBD1 (6 bases). The V end lost 2 bases, the J end lost 5 bases, and 21 bases lay between the germline ends. From germline, CDR1 is MGHRA and CDR2 YSYEKL. The CDR3 loop spans 17 amino acids.

J is TRBJ1-2 and V is TRBV7-9, with TRBD1 matching 9 bases. Germline V gene data show CDR1 as SEHNR and CDR2 as FQNEAQ (reference sequence). The CDR3 is 14 residues long. V lost 5 bases and J lost 5; bases outside the gene matches: 6. CDR3 protein: CASSTRQGEYGYTF. The CDR3 nucleotides read TGTGCCAGCAGCACACGACAGGGGGAATATGGCTACACCTTC.

The genes are TRBV24-1 and TRBJ1-5, with a weak D call TRBD1 (5 bases). CDR1 and CDR2 from the germline V gene are KGHDR and SFDVKD. V was shortened by 9 bases and J by 4 bases, with 15 bases between the two germline ends. The CDR3 is 14 residues long. CDR3 nucleotides: TGTGCCACCGGACGGGGGGGAGGTAATCAGCCCCAGCATTTT. Amino acid sequence: CATGRGGGNQPQHF.

This sequence joins TRBV5-1 and TRBJ2-3; 8 bases line up with TRBD1. Germline loops: CDR1 SGHRS, CDR2 YFSETQ. Trimming removed 3 bases from V and 5 bases from J; junction bases left unmatched: 2. The CDR3 has 13 residues. CDR3 sequence reads: CASSSQGVDTQYF. CDR3 DNA: TGCGCCAGCAGCTCACAGGGGGTAGATACGCAGTATTTT.

J is TRBJ1-1 and V is TRBV7-3, with D unresolved. This CDR3 is 15 amino acids long. Germline V gene lookup returns CDR1 SGHTA and CDR2 FQGTGA. Trimming left V 0 bases short and J 0 bases short, with 8 bases between. The CDR3 is CASSLTHIVNTEAFF. CDR3 bases: TGTGCCAGCAGCTTAACCCACATCGTGAACACTGAAGCTTTCTTT.

This clone was recorded a few times. The V call is TRBV19, the J call TRBJ1-5, with D perhaps TRBD1 (6 bases). The length of the CDR3 is 15 residues. The ends were cut back, 3 bases at V and 0 bases at J, with 9 bases in the middle. Germline loops: CDR1 LNHDA, CDR2 SQIVND (reference sequence). CDR3 region: CASSIGRGSNQPQHF. The CDR3 coding sequence is TGTGCCAGTAGTATCGGCAGGGGTAGCAATCAGCCCCAGCATTTT.

The chain is built from TRBV25-1 and TRBJ1-3, with D tentatively TRBD1 (5 bases). Germline lookup yields CDR1 MGHDK and CDR2 SYGVNS. The CDR3 totals 15 residues. V shed 5 bases and J shed 7 bases, with 18 bases lying between them. The CDR3 is CASSRSGTQRNTIYF. CDR3 nucleotide sequence: TGTGCCAGCAGTAGATCCGGGACTCAAAGGAACACCATATATTTT.

This chain joins TRBV7-2 and TRBJ1-2, with D unresolved. Germline V gene data show CDR1 as SGHTA and CDR2 as FQGNSA. V lost 3 bases and J lost 3, with 20 bases in between. CDR3 length: 17 amino acids. The CDR3 is CASSLGRSGLLYYGYTF. DNA for the CDR3: TGTGCCAGCAGCTTGGGTCGGTCTGGACTCCTGTACTATGGCTACACCTTC.

J is TRBJ2-7 and V is TRBV28, with a possible D match to TRBD1 (6 bases). CDR1 MDHEN and CDR2 SYDVKM come from the germline V gene. Trimming shortened V by 1 base and J by 2 bases, and 21 bases separated the two germline ends. CDR3 length equals 18 residues. The CDR3 DNA follows: TGTGCCAGCAGTTTATCCCCTCCAGGGGCGTCAACTCCCTACGAGCAGTACTTC. Translated, it gives CASSLSPPGASTPYEQYF.

The rearrangement links TRBV9 to TRBJ2-5, with 8 bases aligning to TRBD1. With 0 bases clipped from V and 1 base from J, the junction kept 8 bases outside the gene matches. Germline CDR1 reads SGDLS; CDR2 reads YYNGEE. This CDR3 comprises 17 residues. This CDR3 reads CASSVGALDRGQETQYF. CDR3 nucleotide sequence: TGTGCCAGCAGCGTAGGAGCCTTAGACAGGGGCCAAGAGACCCAGTACTTC. The full variable domain, rest sourced from reference TRBV9 and TRBJ2-5, is DSGVTQTPKHLITATGQRVTLRCSPRSGDLSVYWYQQSLDQGLQFLIQYYNGEERAKGNILERFSAQQFPDLHSELNLSSLELGDSALYFCASSVGALDRGQETQYFGPGTRLLVL.